These T cell receptor beta chains were read from a single sample in a study of beta chain features in type 1 diabetes. Measured with immunoSEQ multiplex PCR; TCRdb has only the in-frame clones, and not every one. Seen here are roughly 450,000 clones, around 10% observed once, and the top ten hold 0.035% to 0.05%. The material sequenced was naive CD4+ T cells from blood. The receptors here all came from a young woman in good health. CDR3s leave out the opening cysteine and the closing phenylalanine or tryptophan. Clone size, where shown, is once, few, many, or a class for clones that have expanded.

clone size: .
V gene: TRBV4-1
J gene: TRBJ1-2
CDR3 protein: ASSQVHRGSYGYT

clone size: .
V gene: TRBV7-2
J gene: TRBJ1-4
CDR3 protein: ASSLSYRANEKLF

clone size: .
V gene: TRBV5-1
J gene: TRBJ2-1
CDR3 protein: ASSVGQNNEQF

clone size: few
V gene: TRBV19
J gene: TRBJ2-1
CDR3 protein: ASKGASHEQF

clone size: .
V gene: TRBV19
J gene: TRBJ2-7
CDR3 protein: ASSNRGYEQY

clone size: few
V gene: TRBV18
J gene: TRBJ1-1
CDR3 protein: ASSPPGQGGTEAF

clone size: few
V gene: TRBV5-1
J gene: TRBJ2-5
CDR3 protein: ASSSQGRQETQY

clone size: few
V gene: TRBV27
J gene: TRBJ2-3
CDR3 protein: ASSLRTGEDTQY

clone size: few
V gene: TRBV4-1
J gene: TRBJ2-7
CDR3 protein: ASSHVDRGYEQY

clone size: .
V gene: TRBV7-2
J gene: TRBJ2-5
CDR3 protein: ASSHDREETQY

clone size: few
V gene: TRBV5-4
J gene: TRBJ2-7
CDR3 protein: ASSWRDRGYEQY

clone size: few
V gene: TRBV11-2
J gene: TRBJ2-3
CDR3 protein: ASSTRRKGTGGTDTQY

clone size: few
V gene: TRBV7-9
J gene: TRBJ1-3
CDR3 protein: ASSLTSGNTIY

clone size: many
V gene: TRBV30
J gene: TRBJ1-2
CDR3 protein: AWRGQQNYGYT

clone size: .
V gene: TRBV19
J gene: TRBJ2-1
CDR3 protein: ASNGGTPNEQF

clone size: .
V gene: TRBV9
J gene: TRBJ2-1
CDR3 protein: ASSTTPGTSYSEQF

clone size: few
V gene: TRBV29-1
J gene: TRBJ1-1
CDR3 protein: SVVRGANTEAF

clone size: .
V gene: TRBV20-1
J gene: TRBJ1-2
CDR3 protein: SASQGANT

clone size: .
V gene: TRBV7-3
J gene: TRBJ2-3
CDR3 protein: ASSLERAGTDTQY

clone size: .
V gene: TRBV9
J gene: TRBJ2-1
CDR3 protein: ASSVEQEDGQF

clone size: few
V gene: TRBV7-9
J gene: TRBJ2-7
CDR3 protein: ASSLVGYEQY

clone size: .
V gene: TRBV5-1
J gene: TRBJ2-4
CDR3 protein: ASSPPGPGDIQY

clone size: .
V gene: TRBV5-4
J gene: TRBJ2-2
CDR3 protein: ASSLFSSHTGELF

clone size: .
V gene: TRBV7-2
J gene: TRBJ1-5
CDR3 protein: ASSLLGPDQPQH

clone size: few
V gene: TRBV13
J gene: TRBJ1-4
CDR3 protein: ATKRPNEKLF

clone size: .
V gene: TRBV11-1
J gene: TRBJ2-1
CDR3 protein: ASSLVHRGRILNEQF

clone size: .
V gene: TRBV5-1
J gene: TRBJ2-1
CDR3 protein: ASSLAPQREYNEQF

clone size: .
V gene: TRBV11-1
J gene: TRBJ2-1
CDR3 protein: ASSLYRTEDNEQF

clone size: once
V gene: TRBV20-1
J gene: TRBJ1-1
CDR3 protein: SASFVPEAF

clone size: few
V gene: TRBV2
J gene: TRBJ2-1
CDR3 protein: ASGTRGSVQF

clone size: few
V gene: TRBV30
J gene: TRBJ2-3
CDR3 protein: AWSPVPRGTQY

clone size: few
V gene: TRBV5-1
J gene: TRBJ2-3
CDR3 protein: ASSLRAAASTDTQY

clone size: .
V gene: TRBV30
J gene: TRBJ1-1
CDR3 protein: AWSAGGPEAF

clone size: .
V gene: TRBV28
J gene: TRBJ1-4
CDR3 protein: ASSLGQNEKLF

clone size: .
V gene: TRBV20-1
J gene: TRBJ1-5
CDR3 protein: SESHQPQH

clone size: .
V gene: TRBV27
J gene: TRBJ2-7
CDR3 protein: ASSLNTGVTYEQY

clone size: .
V gene: TRBV6-1
J gene: TRBJ2-2
CDR3 protein: ASMRRTPGTGELF

clone size: many
V gene: TRBV28
J gene: TRBJ2-5
CDR3 protein: ASSSGHVWTQY

clone size: few
V gene: TRBV5-4
J gene: TRBJ2-5
CDR3 protein: ASSLELGGRETQY